This T cell receptor (beta chain) is drawn from a study of naive and memory T cell subsets. Trimming left V 1 base short and J 2 bases short, with 17 bases between. In germline, CDR1 is MGHRA, CDR2 YSYEKL. There are 17 residues in the CDR3. Concerning this clonotype itself: Its specificity is unknown.

Two oligonucleotides, mixed equimolar, formed the beta constant-region primer covering TRBC1 and TRBC2. A 12-nucleotide UMI and the SP2 primer were added to the cDNA 3' end by oligonucleotide ligation. TCRdb reprocessed the UMI-ligation and nested PCR reads via MiXCR and lists one record per CDR3 protein. The top ten clones hold 15% to 20% of a sample with approximately 21,000 distinct CDR3 sequences, about 10% of them seen once. Study-level results: Diversity fell and Gini index rose from naive through CM, EM, EMRA.

The receptor's source is a human donor in good health. The J gene is TRBJ2-5, the V gene TRBV4-1; TRBD2 might be the D (5 bases). The sequencing sample was made of central memory CD8+ T cells from blood. CDR3: CASSQGYSGPIQETQYF. In DNA, the CDR3 is TGCGCCAGCAGCCAAGGTTACAGCGGACCAATACAAGAGACCCAGTACTTC.